What follows are 11 T cell receptor beta chains derived from one specimen sequenced in a study of blood T cell repertoires in COVID-19 (dated by TCRdb to 2018 to 2020). Library construction relied on the immunoSEQ multiplex PCR assay. The table was pulled from immuneACCESS by TCRdb, which kept in-frame rearrangements only. Such tables lose some clones; where checked, under half of the loss comes from unresolved V genes, and the rest has no known cause. The table for this sample lists 50,000 to 80,000 clones; around nine tenths of them were counted only once. The ten biggest clones cover roughly 1.4% of the sample. Specimen: peripheral blood. The receptors originated from a man between 60 and 70 years old with acute or convalescent COVID-19.

The chain couples TRBV3-1 (or the pseudogene TRBV3-2) to TRBJ2-7, with D hard to call. The germline V and J ends were trimmed by 1 base and 2 bases, with 9 bases remaining between them. There are 14 residues in the CDR3. CDR1 is LGHDT, CDR2 YNNKEL, per germline (reference sequence). This CDR3 is CASSQGLVPYEQYF. The CDR3 region has the DNA TGTGCCAGCAGCCAAGGACTGGTGCCCTACGAGCAGTACTTC.

The genes are TRBV2 and TRBJ1-4, with a weak D call TRBD1 (6 bases). This CDR3 contains 21 residues. Trimming cost V 6 bases and J 4 bases, with 33 bases left between them. CDR1 SNHLY and CDR2 FYNNEI come from the germline V gene. The DNA of the CDR3 is TGTGCCAGCAGGAAAGGGGGAGCCGTGTCTTCTATGCAAGGGATTAATGAAAAACTGTTTTTT. It codes for CASRKGGAVSSMQGINEKLFF.

The V gene is TRBV12-3 or TRBV12-4, the J gene TRBJ2-7; D gene unclear. Trimming cost V 8 bases and J 5 bases, with 10 bases left between them. The CDR3 is 11 residues long. For the CDR3, the DNA is TGTGCCAGCGCGACTGGAGACGAGCAGTACTTC. Translating it yields CASATGDEQYF.

The CDR3 DNA is TGTGCCACCAGCACAGGGTACACTGAAGCTTTCTTT. This gives the protein CATSTGYTEAFF. V usage is TRBV24-1 and J usage is TRBJ1-1, with TRBD1 as a possible D gene (6 bases). Trimming removed 7 bases from V and 3 bases from J, with 8 bases in between. CDR1 KGHDR and CDR2 SFDVKD come from the germline V gene. This CDR3 is built from 12 residues.

The V gene is TRBV27, the J gene TRBJ1-1; D remains ambiguous. V lost 5 bases and J lost 5, with 12 bases in between. The CDR3 runs to 13 residues. Germline assignment: CDR1 MNHEY and CDR2 SMNVEV (reference sequence). CDR3 in amino acids: CASSQTIVTEAFF. The CDR3 DNA reads TGTGCCAGCAGTCAGACAATAGTGACTGAAGCTTTCTTT.

The rearrangement uses TRBV10-2 and TRBJ1-2; 9 positions match TRBD1. The CDR3 is 14 amino acids. From germline, CDR1 is WSHSY and CDR2 SAAADI. The V segment lost 8 bases and the J segment 5 bases; nucleotides outside the gene matches: 9. CDR3 region: CASQGTGNTYGYTF. In DNA form, the CDR3 reads TGCGCCAGCCAAGGGACAGGGAACACTTATGGCTACACCTTC.

The rearrangement joins TRBV5-1 to TRBJ1-1, with D tentatively TRBD1 (6 bases). V was cut by 4 bases and J by 5 bases, with 18 bases left in between. CDR1 and CDR2 (germline): SGHRS, YFSETQ. This CDR3 has 15 residues. Here the CDR3 DNA reads TGCGCCAGCAGCCTTGTAACAGGGATTCGAACTGAAGCTTTCTTT. This gives the protein CASSLVTGIRTEAFF. The full variable domain, with the rest looked up from reference TRBV5-1 and TRBJ1-1, is KAGVTQTPRYLIKTRGQQVTLSCSPISGHRSVSWYQQTPGQGLQFLFEYFSETQRNKGNFPGRFSGRQFSNSRSEMNVSTLELGDSALYLCASSLVTGIRTEAFFGQGTRLTVV.

This CDR3 is CASSDYILNYGYTF. CDR3 sequence (DNA): TGCGCCAGCAGTGATTATATATTGAACTATGGCTACACCTTC. V usage is TRBV10-2 and J usage is TRBJ1-2; D gene ambiguous. Germline loops: CDR1 WSHSY, CDR2 SAAADI. V dropped 3 bases and J dropped 2 bases, with 10 bases sitting between them. This CDR3 comprises 14 residues.

The chain combines TRBV18 with TRBJ2-7, with 10 bases aligning to TRBD1. CDR3 length: 15 amino acids. Germline V CDR1 and CDR2: KGHSH, LQKENI. V lost 6 bases, J lost 5 bases, and 10 bases stayed unmatched. The CDR3 sequence: CASSRGTGDPDEQYF. In DNA, the CDR3 is TGTGCCAGCTCCCGGGGGACAGGGGATCCCGACGAGCAGTACTTC.

V and J are TRBV12-5 and TRBJ2-2; the match to TRBD1 covers 8 bases. The CDR3 totals 15 residues. The ends lost 2 bases at V and 7 bases at J; junction bases unmatched: 6. Germline values: CDR1 LGHNT, CDR2 FRNRAP. This CDR3 is CASGLSRQGHGELFF. CDR3 DNA sequence: TGTGCTAGTGGTTTGTCCCGACAGGGGCACGGGGAGCTGTTTTTT.

The chain carries TRBV6-5 and TRBJ2-1, with 10 bases identical to TRBD2. Germline CDR1 MNHEY, CDR2 SVGAGI. CDR3 length equals 15 residues. V was clipped by 6 bases and J by 5 bases; unmatched bases: 7. The CDR3 DNA sequence: TGTGCCAGCAGCGGATTAGCGGGGGGTAACAATGAGCAGTTCTTC. Translated: CASSGLAGGNNEQFF.